The 8 T cell receptor beta chains below come from one sample, sequenced in a study of identical twins. Each CDR3 protein is one row after TCRdb ran MiXCR on the 5' RACE reads. The table records around 370,000 distinct CDR3 sequences, roughly 9% of them present only once. Sequenced: naive T cells sorted from blood. All receptors derive from a woman in her forties or fifties in good health.

The chain is built from TRBV20-1 and TRBJ2-3; perhaps TRBD1 as D (7 bases). The V and J ends lost 1 base and 6 bases respectively, with 14 bases between them. The CDR3 runs 14 residues. CDR1 DFQATT and CDR2 SNEGSKA come from the germline V gene (reference sequence). For the CDR3, the DNA is TGCAGTGCTAGAGTTGGAGGGGGCGTGGATACGCAGTATTTT. This sequence encodes CSARVGGGVDTQYF.

The chain combines TRBV20-1 with TRBJ2-1; 8 bases agree with TRBD2. This CDR3 spans 16 amino acids. Germline-derived CDR1 and CDR2 are DFQATT and SNEGSKA (reference sequence). The junction had 13 bases not matched to a gene; V was cut back by 3 bases and J by 6 bases. The CDR3 coding sequence is TGCAGTGCTAGCGGGGGACTAGTTCTTTCCACCAATGAGCAGTTCTTC. This translates into CSASGGLVLSTNEQFF.

This clonotype was observed at least ten times. The V call is TRBV7-2, the J call TRBJ2-1; D might be TRBD1 (6 bases). Germline CDR1 reads SGHTA; CDR2 reads FQGNSA. The CDR3 is made up of 18 amino acids. V gave up 5 bases and J gave up 0 bases, with 20 bases separating them. CDR3 DNA: TGTGCCAGCAGCAAATTCGGCCGGACAGCAAGCTCCTACAATGAGCAGTTCTTC. Residues: CASSKFGRTASSYNEQFF.

In this sample, this clonotype turned up a few times. The CDR3 coding sequence is TGCGCCAGCAGCTTGTTACAAGGGGGCCCAGATACGCAGTATTTT. Its protein product is CASSLLQGGPDTQYF. V usage is TRBV5-1 and J usage is TRBJ2-3; TRBD1 matches at 7 bases. This CDR3 spans 15 amino acids. Germline trimming cut 1 base from V and 4 bases from J; bases unmatched to any gene: 6. CDR1 is SGHRS and CDR2 is YFSETQ in the germline V gene.

This clonotype was found many times. The V and J genes are TRBV12-3 or TRBV12-4 and TRBJ1-5; unclear D gene. This CDR3 comprises 14 residues. V shed 9 bases and J shed 2 bases, with 14 bases lying between them. CDR3 protein: CASQDGYRNQPQHF. CDR3 coding DNA: TGTGCCAGTCAAGACGGATACCGCAATCAGCCCCAGCATTTT.

The sample holds a few counts of this clonotype. This sequence joins TRBV9 and TRBJ2-3, with D uncertain. V was cut by 2 bases and J by 7 bases, with 14 bases left in between. CDR3 size: 14 residues. Germline loops: CDR1 SGDLS, CDR2 YYNGEE. CDR3 loop: CASSVLTGRNTQYF. As DNA, the CDR3 is TGTGCCAGCAGCGTCCTGACGGGTAGGAATACGCAGTATTTT. The full variable domain, rest sourced from reference TRBV9 and TRBJ2-3, is DSGVTQTPKHLITATGQRVTLRCSPRSGDLSVYWYQQSLDQGLQFLIQYYNGEERAKGNILERFSAQQFPDLHSELNLSSLELGDSALYFCASSVLTGRNTQYFGPGTRLTVL.

As for this clonotype: The junction and the germline gene differ at one end; a read error may be behind it. This chain links TRBV2 with TRBJ2-3; D may be TRBD1 (5 bases). The V gene's germline CDR1 is SNHLY and CDR2 FYNNEI. The CDR3 length is 14 residues. The CDR3 spells CASREGHLTDTQYF. CDR3 DNA sequence: TGTGCCAGCAGGGAAGGACACCTTACAGATACGCAGTATTTT.

This clonotype appeared a few times. The chain is built from TRBV5-1 and TRBJ2-1; 8 nucleotides align to TRBD2. J lost 5 bases, V lost 2 bases, and 6 bases had no gene match. Germline CDR1 and CDR2: SGHRS and YFSETQ. This CDR3 is built from 15 residues. CDR3: CASSFLAGNNNEQFF. The DNA for the CDR3 is TGCGCCAGCAGCTTTCTAGCGGGCAATAACAATGAGCAGTTCTTC.